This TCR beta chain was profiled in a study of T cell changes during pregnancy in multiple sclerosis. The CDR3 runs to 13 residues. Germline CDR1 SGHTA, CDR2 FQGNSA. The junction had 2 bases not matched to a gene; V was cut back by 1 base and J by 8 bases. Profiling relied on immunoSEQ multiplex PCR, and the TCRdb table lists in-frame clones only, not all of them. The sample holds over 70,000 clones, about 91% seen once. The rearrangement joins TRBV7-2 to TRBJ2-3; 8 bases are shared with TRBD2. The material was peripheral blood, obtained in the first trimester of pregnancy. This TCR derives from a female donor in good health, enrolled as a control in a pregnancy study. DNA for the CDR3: TGTGCCAGCAGCTTAGTCCGGGAGGGTACGCAGTATTTT. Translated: CASSLVREGTQYF.